This T cell receptor (beta chain) was identified in a study of technical replicates of blood from a few donors. Method: immunoSEQ multiplex PCR; TCRdb's copy keeps in-frame clones and lacks some. Of tens of thousands of clones detected, 94% appear once; the ten largest clones hold about 0.4%. Trimming took 8 bases from V and 3 from J, leaving 20 bases between them. CDR3 size: 15 residues. Germline CDR1 reads SNHLY; CDR2 reads FYNNEI. The sequence derives from a human donor in good health. The sample was T cells isolated from PBMCs. The rearrangement uses TRBV2 and TRBJ2-7; the D gene is possibly TRBD1 (5 bases). CDR3 region: CASSQAYDSLYEQYF. The CDR3 DNA sequence: TGTGCCAGCTCCCAAGCTTATGACAGTCTCTACGAGCAGTACTTC.